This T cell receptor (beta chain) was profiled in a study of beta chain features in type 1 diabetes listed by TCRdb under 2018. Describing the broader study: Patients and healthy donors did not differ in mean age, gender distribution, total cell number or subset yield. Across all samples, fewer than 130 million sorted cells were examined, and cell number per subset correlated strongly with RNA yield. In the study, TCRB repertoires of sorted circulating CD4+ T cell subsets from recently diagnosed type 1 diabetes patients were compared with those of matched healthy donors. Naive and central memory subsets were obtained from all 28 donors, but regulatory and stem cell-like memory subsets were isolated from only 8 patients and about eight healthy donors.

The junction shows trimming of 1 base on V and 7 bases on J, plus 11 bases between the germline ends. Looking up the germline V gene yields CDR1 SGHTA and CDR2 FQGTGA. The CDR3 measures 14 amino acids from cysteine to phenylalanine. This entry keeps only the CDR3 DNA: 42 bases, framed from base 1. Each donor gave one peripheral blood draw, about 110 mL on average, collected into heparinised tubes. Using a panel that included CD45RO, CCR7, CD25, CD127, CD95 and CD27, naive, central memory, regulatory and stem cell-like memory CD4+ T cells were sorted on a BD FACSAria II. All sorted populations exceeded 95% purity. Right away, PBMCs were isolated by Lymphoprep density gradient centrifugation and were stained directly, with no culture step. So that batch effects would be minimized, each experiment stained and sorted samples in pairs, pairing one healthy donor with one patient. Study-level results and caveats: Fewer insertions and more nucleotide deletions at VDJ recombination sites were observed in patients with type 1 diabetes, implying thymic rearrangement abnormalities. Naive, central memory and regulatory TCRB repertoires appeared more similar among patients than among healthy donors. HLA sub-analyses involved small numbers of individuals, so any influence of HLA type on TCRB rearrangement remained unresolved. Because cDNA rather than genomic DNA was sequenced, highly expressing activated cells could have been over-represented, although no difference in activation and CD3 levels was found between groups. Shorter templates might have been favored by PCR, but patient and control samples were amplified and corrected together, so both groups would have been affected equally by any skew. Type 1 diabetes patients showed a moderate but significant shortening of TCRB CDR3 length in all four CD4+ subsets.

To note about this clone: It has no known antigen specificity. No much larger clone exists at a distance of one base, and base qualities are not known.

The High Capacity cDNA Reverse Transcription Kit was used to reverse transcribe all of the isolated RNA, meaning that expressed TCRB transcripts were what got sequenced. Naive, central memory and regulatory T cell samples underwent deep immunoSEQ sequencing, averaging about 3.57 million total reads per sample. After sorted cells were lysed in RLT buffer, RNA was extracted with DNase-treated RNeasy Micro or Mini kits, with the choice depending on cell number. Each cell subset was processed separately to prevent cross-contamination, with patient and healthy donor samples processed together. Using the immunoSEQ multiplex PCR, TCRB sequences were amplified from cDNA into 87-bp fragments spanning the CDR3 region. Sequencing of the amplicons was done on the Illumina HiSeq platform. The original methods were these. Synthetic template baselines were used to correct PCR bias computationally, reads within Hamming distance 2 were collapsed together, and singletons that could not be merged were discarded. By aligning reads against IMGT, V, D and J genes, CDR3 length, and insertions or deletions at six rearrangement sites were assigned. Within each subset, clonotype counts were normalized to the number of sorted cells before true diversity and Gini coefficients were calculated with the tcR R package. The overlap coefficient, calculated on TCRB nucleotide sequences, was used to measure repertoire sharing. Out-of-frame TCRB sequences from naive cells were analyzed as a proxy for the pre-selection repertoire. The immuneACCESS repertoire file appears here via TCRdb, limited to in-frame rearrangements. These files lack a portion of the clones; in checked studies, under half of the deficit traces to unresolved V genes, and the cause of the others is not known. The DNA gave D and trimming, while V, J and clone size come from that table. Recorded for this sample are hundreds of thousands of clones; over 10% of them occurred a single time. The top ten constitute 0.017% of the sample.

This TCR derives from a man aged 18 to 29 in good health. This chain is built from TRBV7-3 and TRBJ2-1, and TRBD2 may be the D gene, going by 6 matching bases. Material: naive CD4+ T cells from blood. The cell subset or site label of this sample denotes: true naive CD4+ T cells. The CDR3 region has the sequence CASSLNGGVNEQFF. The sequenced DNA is TGTGCCAGCAGCTTAAACGGCGGGGTGAATGAGCAGTTCTTC.